This T cell receptor (beta chain) comes out of a study of blood T cell repertoires in COVID-19. At the level of the study: Sources were T cells, B-cell-depleted T cells, or PBMCs; the material itself was cDNA or gDNA.

Measured with immunoSEQ multiplex PCR; TCRdb has only the in-frame clones, and not every one. The table lists roughly 190,000 clones, approximately 86% of them singletons. Trimming cost V 4 bases and J 4 bases; bases outside gene matches: 3. The CDR3 sequence is 13 residues long. Germline V gene data show CDR1 as SGHRS and CDR2 as YFSETQ. The sequencing sample was made of peripheral blood. V is TRBV5-1 and J is TRBJ1-1, with 8 nucleotides matching TRBD1. The clonotype was recovered from a man aged 70 or older with acute or convalescent COVID-19. The CDR3 DNA sequence: TGCGCCAGCAGCGGACAGGGTACCACTGAAGCTTTCTTT. This codes for CASSGQGTTEAFF. Supplemented by reference TRBV5-1 and TRBJ1-1, the full variable domain reads KAGVTQTPRYLIKTRGQQVTLSCSPISGHRSVSWYQQTPGQGLQFLFEYFSETQRNKGNFPGRFSGRQFSNSRSEMNVSTLELGDSALYLCASSGQGTTEAFFGQGTRLTVV.